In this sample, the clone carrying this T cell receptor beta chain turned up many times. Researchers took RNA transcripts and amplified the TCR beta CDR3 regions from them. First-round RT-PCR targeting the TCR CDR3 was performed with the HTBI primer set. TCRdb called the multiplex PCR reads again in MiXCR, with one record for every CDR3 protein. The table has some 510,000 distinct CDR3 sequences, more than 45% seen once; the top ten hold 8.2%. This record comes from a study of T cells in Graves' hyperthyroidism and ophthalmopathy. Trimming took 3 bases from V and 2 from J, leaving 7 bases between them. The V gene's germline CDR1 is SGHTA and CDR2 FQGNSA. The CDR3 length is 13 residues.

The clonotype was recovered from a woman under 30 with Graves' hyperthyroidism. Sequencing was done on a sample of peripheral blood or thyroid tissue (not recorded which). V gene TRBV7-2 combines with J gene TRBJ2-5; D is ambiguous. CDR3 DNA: TGTGCCAGCAGCTTGACGGAACAAGAGACCCAGTACTTC. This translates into CASSLTEQETQYF.